This T cell receptor (beta chain) came from a study of human T cells and chemical hapten exposure. Study in general: While the approximately 24-week study was under way, patients received diphenylcyclopropenone on the scalp every week.

To note about this clonotype: Antigen unknown.

The study, taken as a whole, reports: PT1 expanded TCR counts correlated positively with patch test score.

Individual cDNA molecules each carried unique molecular identifiers attached by the library. TCRdb processed the RACE reads anew with MiXCR; each CDR3 protein has one entry. The sample lists over 65,000 distinct CDR3 sequences; about 10% were seen once. The ends lost 5 bases at V and 0 bases at J; junction bases unmatched: 6. CDR3 length: 16 amino acids. Germline CDR1 reads SGHTA; CDR2 reads FQGTGA. Described time point: patch test 1, 2 weeks after DPC sensitization. The treatment was: therapeutic diphenylcyclopropenone sensitization with weekly scalp DPC. Researchers sampled blood before each patch test went on.

The receptor was derived from a woman aged 45-65 years with alopecia areata. Some clones in this sample may be carry-over from other donors' samples. This sample comprised whole blood, obtained in connection with sensitization to the hapten diphenylcyclopropenone (DPC). The chain recombines TRBV7-3 with TRBJ2-2, with 7 bases aligning to TRBD2. The CDR3 DNA reads as TGTGCCAGCAGCGGGATAAGCGGGACGAACACCGGGGAGCTGTTTTTT. Protein product: CASSGISGTNTGELFF.